This T cell receptor beta chain is drawn from a study of beta chain features in type 1 diabetes (dated by TCRdb to the late 2010s). General notes on the study: No differences in mean age, gender distribution, total cell number or subset yield were found between patients and healthy donors. The study compared TCRB repertoires of sorted circulating CD4+ T cell subsets between recently diagnosed type 1 diabetes patients and matched healthy donors. A total of approximately 110,000,000 sorted cells were examined across all samples, and a strong correlation was observed between cell number per subset and RNA yield. Regulatory and stem cell-like memory subsets were obtained from only 8 patients and roughly 8 healthy donors, while naive and central memory subsets were obtained from all 28 donors.

The junction shows trimming of 0 bases on V and 0 bases on J, plus 8 bases between the germline ends. The CDR3 runs 15 amino acids, cysteine and phenylalanine included. Only the CDR3 portion is preserved as DNA: 45 bases, with reading frame beginning at the first base. Sequences SGDLS (CDR1) and YYNGEE (CDR2) are obtained from the germline V gene. On this clone: Its antigen is currently not known. No much larger clonotype is one base removed from it; base qualities were not supplied. Within the sample, other DNA sequences also encode this same CDR3.

Broad study findings and their caveats: Because cDNA was sequenced instead of genomic DNA, highly expressing activated cells could be over-represented, though the groups showed no difference in activation or CD3 levels. In all four CD4+ subsets, TCRB CDR3 length was moderately but significantly shorter in type 1 diabetes patients. Only small numbers of individuals were included in the HLA sub-analyses, which left unresolved whether HLA type had any influence on TCRB rearrangement. At VDJ recombination sites, patients with type 1 diabetes made fewer insertions and deleted more nucleotides, a pattern implying thymic rearrangement abnormalities. Naive, central memory and regulatory TCRB repertoires appeared more similar among patients than among healthy donors. Shorter templates might have been favored by PCR, but patient and control samples were amplified and corrected together, so both groups would have been affected equally by any skew.

Each donor gave one peripheral blood draw, approximately 100 mL on average, collected into heparinised tubes. Using a panel that included CD45RO, CCR7, CD25, CD127, CD95 and CD27, naive, central memory, regulatory and stem cell-like memory CD4+ T cells were sorted on a BD FACSAria II. All sorted populations exceeded 98% purity. PBMCs were separated immediately by Lymphoprep density gradient centrifugation and were stained directly, without being cultured. To minimize batch effects, samples were stained and sorted in pairs, one healthy donor with one patient per experiment. All of the isolated RNA was reverse transcribed with the High Capacity cDNA Reverse Transcription Kit, so expressed TCRB transcripts were sequenced. Deep immunoSEQ sequencing was applied to naive, central memory and regulatory T cell samples, giving an average of roughly 3.5 million total reads per sample. Sorted cells were lysed in RLT buffer, and RNA was extracted using DNase-treated RNeasy Micro or Mini kits according to cell number. To prevent cross-contamination, every cell subset was processed on its own, while patient and healthy donor samples were processed together. TCRB sequences were amplified from cDNA with the immunoSEQ multiplex PCR, producing 87-bp fragments spanning the CDR3 region. Sequencing of the amplicons was performed on the Illumina HiSeq platform. The study's own analysis went as follows. PCR bias was corrected computationally using synthetic template baselines, and reads within Hamming distance 2 were collapsed, with unmergeable singletons discarded. By aligning reads against IMGT, V, D and J genes, CDR3 length, and insertions or deletions at six rearrangement sites were assigned. Within each subset, clonotype counts were normalized to sorted cell number, and only after that were true diversity and Gini coefficients computed with the tcR R package. The overlap coefficient, calculated on TCRB nucleotide sequences, was used to quantify repertoire sharing. Out-of-frame TCRB sequences from naive cells were analyzed to stand in for the pre-selection repertoire. TCRdb provides this immuneACCESS table in a form limited to in-frame rearrangements. Some clones are lacking; in checked studies, under half of them reflect an unresolved V gene, and why the rest are absent is not known. That table supplies the V and J calls and clone size; D and trimming were determined from the DNA. In this sample the table shows under 350,000 clones, roughly 24% of which occur a single time. The top ten clonotypes cover about 0.011% of the sample.

The chain couples TRBV9 to TRBJ2-3, with no reliable assignment of the D segment. The sequencing sample was made of naive CD4+ T cells from blood. Per the publication, the cell subset or site label means: true naive CD4+ T cells. The sequence derives from a woman aged 25 to 39 with type 1 diabetes. The CDR3 amino acid sequence is: CASSVVSVSTDTQYF. The nucleotide sequence reads TGTGCCAGCAGCGTAGTAAGCGTCAGCACAGATACGCAGTATTTT.